This T cell receptor (beta chain) was sequenced for a study of T-cell reconstitution after alpha-beta-depleted transplantation in children. CDR1 SGHTA and CDR2 FQGTGA come from the germline V gene. V was pared by 3 bases and J by 10 bases, with 11 bases of the junction left unmatched. The CDR3 extends over 16 amino acids. As it was prepared, the TCRbeta library received unique molecular identifiers. TCRdb reprocessed the PCR reads with MiXCR, giving one entry per CDR3 protein. This repertoire shows 780,000 or so distinct CDR3 sequences, 15% to 20% found once; its top ten account for around 4.5%. This clonotype was found many times. Its specificity is not known. Findings and caveats of the study: T-cell counts and diversity were attributed mostly to newly produced T cells one year after transplant.

The chain recombines TRBV7-3 with TRBJ1-6; 8 nucleotides line up with TRBD1. The origin of this receptor is a male patient aged 10-17 years who had a stem cell transplant for acute lymphoblastic leukemia, so the T cells may come from the graft donor. Sequencing used PBMCs, mostly from graft donor cells, obtained 360 days after TCRalphabeta/CD19-depleted stem cell transplant. The CDR3 nucleotides are TGTGCCAGCAGCTTCGAGAGGACAGGGACAAGGTCACCCCTCCACTTT. Amino acid sequence: CASSFERTGTRSPLHF.